This entry lists 20 T cell receptor beta chains sequenced from one sample in a study of cytomegalovirus exposure and HLA in healthy donors. Amplification used 60 Vbeta primers and 13 Jbeta primers. Libraries were prepared by immunoSEQ multiplex PCR; TCRdb keeps only in-frame clonotypes and omits some of them. The table shows roughly 200,000 clones, with approximately 80% occurring only once. The source material was PBMCs. The receptors were gathered from a boy aged 2 to 10 in good health and CMV-seronegative.

This clone has just one count. V is TRBV4-1 and J is TRBJ2-2; D not resolved. V lost 2 bases to trimming and J lost 0 bases, with 7 bases between them. The length of the CDR3 is 15 residues. Germline CDR1 MGHRA, CDR2 YSYEKL. CDR3 nucleotide sequence: TGCGCCAGCAGCCAAACTCCACCGAACACCGGGGAGCTGTTTTTT. Its protein product is CASSQTPPNTGELFF.

The chain recombines TRBV2 with TRBJ1-4; no clear D. V lost 2 bases, J lost 0 bases, and 10 bases lay in between. There are 16 residues in the CDR3. CDR1 and CDR2 (germline): SNHLY, FYNNEI. CDR3 nucleotides: TGTGCCAGCAGTGAATTTTCGGTTGCAACTAATGAAAAACTGTTTTTT. Its translation is CASSEFSVATNEKLFF.

The chain carries TRBV9 and TRBJ2-3; 9 bases align to TRBD2. The CDR3 extends over 16 amino acids. Trimming removed 0 bases from V and 1 base from J; junction bases left unmatched: 3. Germline V gene data show CDR1 as SGDLS and CDR2 as YYNGEE. CDR3 loop: CASSVGERGGTDTQYF. The CDR3 DNA follows: TGTGCCAGCAGCGTAGGGGAGCGGGGGGGCACAGATACGCAGTATTTT.

The chain has TRBV7-2 and TRBJ1-1; TRBD1 matches at 7 bases. Germline CDR1 reads SGHTA; CDR2 reads FQGNSA. V gave up 2 bases and J gave up 4 bases; unmatched junction bases: 4. The CDR3 covers 14 residues. The chain's CDR3 is CASSLQGESTEAFF. The CDR3 DNA sequence: TGTGCCAGCAGCTTACAGGGGGAGAGCACTGAAGCTTTCTTT.

The chain recombines TRBV7-6 with TRBJ2-7; 7 nucleotides match TRBD1. From germline, CDR1 is SGHVS and CDR2 FNYEAQ. With V trimmed by 5 bases and J by 6 bases, 16 bases remained unmatched. The CDR3 runs to 16 residues. DNA of the CDR3: TGTGCCAGCAGCCCTGCCCCGTCAGGGGGAGTGGGCGAGCAGTACTTC. Encoded protein: CASSPAPSGGVGEQYF.

The chain recombines TRBV7-9 with TRBJ2-2; D is undetermined. CDR1 is SEHNR and CDR2 is FQNEAQ in the germline V gene (reference sequence). Trimming shortened V by 3 bases and J by 8 bases, and 7 bases separated the two germline ends. The CDR3 has 12 residues. The DNA for the CDR3 is TGTGCCAGCAGCTTTCTGTTTGGGGAGCTGTTTTTT. Translated, it gives CASSFLFGELFF.

The CDR3 loop is CASSQVPGSYNEQFF. CDR3 DNA: TGCGCCAGCAGCCAGGTACCCGGTTCCTACAATGAGCAGTTCTTC. The chain is built from TRBV4-1 and TRBJ2-1; D uncertain. Germline lookup yields CDR1 MGHRA and CDR2 YSYEKL. The CDR3 length is 15 residues. V shed 3 bases and J shed 1 base, with 10 bases lying between them.

DNA of the CDR3: TGTGCCAGCACCCTAGCGGGGGGGCCAAGCTATGGCTACACCTTC. It yields the protein CASTLAGGPSYGYTF. The chain has TRBV27 and TRBJ1-2; D perhaps matches TRBD1 (6 bases). V was shortened by 7 bases and J by 4 bases, with 19 bases between the two germline ends. This CDR3 contains 15 residues. The germline gives CDR1 MNHEY, CDR2 SMNVEV (reference sequence).

This clone occurred a few times. V usage is TRBV11-2 and J usage is TRBJ2-7; no firm D call. Per germline, CDR1 SGHAT and CDR2 FQNNGV. The CDR3 extends over 13 amino acids. V was pared by 1 base and J by 0 bases, with 4 bases between. This chain's CDR3 is CASSLGSSYEQYF. In DNA form, the CDR3 reads TGTGCCAGCAGCTTAGGGAGCTCCTACGAGCAGTACTTC.

This chain joins TRBV13 and TRBJ2-1, with TRBD2 identical over 13 bases. The V gene's germline CDR1 is PRHDT and CDR2 FYEKMQ (reference sequence). V trimming: 6 bases; J trimming: 8 bases; junction bases outside the gene matches: 16. CDR3 length: 18 amino acids. The CDR3 sequence is CASSSPAGLAGTRDEQFF. The CDR3 nucleotides are TGTGCCAGCAGTTCGCCAGCGGGACTAGCGGGAACAAGGGATGAGCAGTTCTTC.

CDR3 sequence (DNA): TGTGCCAGCAGCTTGGGGGGACAGGGGCTTACCGAGCAGTACTTC. Translated, it gives CASSLGGQGLTEQYF. V is TRBV5-4 and J is TRBJ2-7; the match to TRBD1 covers 10 bases. CDR1 SGHNT and CDR2 YYREEE come from the germline V gene (reference sequence). After removal of 0 bases from V and 6 bases from J, the junction contained 6 bases not matched to a gene. The CDR3 is made up of 15 amino acids.

This sequence joins TRBV7-6 and TRBJ2-7; the D gene is possibly TRBD1 (5 bases). Trimming cost V 2 bases and J 5 bases, with 10 bases left between them. The germline V gene encodes CDR1 SGHVS and CDR2 FNYEAQ. The CDR3 sequence is 13 residues long. CDR3 in amino acids: CASSLPGSNEQYF. The CDR3 nucleotides read TGTGCCAGCAGCTTACCAGGGTCCAACGAGCAGTACTTC.

The chain has TRBV6-5 and TRBJ2-5; 9 bases map to TRBD1. The assigned J gene may be wrong: the sequence end matches TRBJ2-7 better. CDR3 length equals 15 residues. Germline V lookup: CDR1 MNHEY, CDR2 SVGAGI. The CDR3: CASSETGTGTYEQYF. In DNA form, the CDR3 reads TGTGCCAGCAGCGAAACCGGGACAGGGACCTACGAGCAGTACTTC.

The CDR3 here is CATSSFGTPKDTQYF. CDR3 bases: TGTGCCACCAGCAGCTTCGGGACACCTAAAGATACGCAGTATTTT. J is TRBJ2-3 and V is TRBV15, with a weak D call TRBD1 (6 bases). Germline V gives CDR1 LNHNV, CDR2 YYDKDF (reference sequence). The CDR3 consists of 15 residues. The V and J ends lost 3 bases and 5 bases respectively, with 15 bases between them. Drawing the rest from reference TRBV15 and TRBJ2-3, the complete variable domain is DAMVIQNPRYQVTQFGKPVTLSCSQTLNHNVMYWYQQKSSQAPKLLFHYYDKDFNNEADTPDNFQSRRPNTSFCFLDIRSPGLGDTAMYLCATSSFGTPKDTQYFGPGTRLTVL.

CDR3 in amino acids: CASSPLPGQDNEKLFF. The CDR3 DNA is TGTGCCAGCTCACCGCTGCCGGGACAGGATAATGAAAAACTGTTTTTT. This chain connects TRBV18 to TRBJ1-4; 8 nucleotides match TRBD1. Looked up from germline, CDR1 is KGHSH and CDR2 is LQKENI. This CDR3 contains 16 residues. The trim removed 3 bases at V and 4 bases at J, leaving 7 bases unmatched.

The chain employs TRBV5-1 and TRBJ2-1; TRBD2 aligns across 7 bases. The germline gives CDR1 SGHRS, CDR2 YFSETQ. The CDR3 consists of 17 residues. The trim removed 1 base at V and 0 bases at J, leaving 7 bases unmatched. The CDR3, as DNA: TGCGCCAGCAGCTTGTTGGCTAGCGGCAACTCCTACAATGAGCAGTTCTTC. Translated, it gives CASSLLASGNSYNEQFF.

The chain links TRBV4-1 to TRBJ2-3, with 9 positions matching TRBD1. The CDR3 runs to 16 residues. Germline values: CDR1 MGHRA, CDR2 YSYEKL. J lost 1 base, V lost 4 bases, and 6 bases had no gene match. The CDR3 DNA is TGCGCCAGCAGCCTCACAGGGGGCGCGGGCACAGATACGCAGTATTTT. This encodes CASSLTGGAGTDTQYF.

CDR3 DNA: TGTGCCAGCTCACCCCAACAGGGGGCTGGCTATGGCTACACCTTC. Its protein is CASSPQQGAGYGYTF. V gene TRBV18 combines with J gene TRBJ1-2; TRBD1 agrees at 9 bases. J gave up 4 bases and V 3 bases, and 6 bases lay outside the gene matches. This CDR3 has 15 amino acids. Germline assignment: CDR1 KGHSH and CDR2 LQKENI.

The chain has TRBV23-1 and TRBJ1-1; D is perhaps TRBD1 (5 bases). TRBV23-1 is designated an ORF whose function remains uncertain. This CDR3 comprises 15 residues. V was cut by 1 base and J by 3 bases, with 12 bases left in between. The CDR3 nucleotides read TGCGCCAGCAGTCAATGTAGCAGGGTGCACACTGAAGCTTTCTTT. Amino acid sequence: CASSQCSRVHTEAFF.

In this sample, this clone turned up a few times. V usage is TRBV27 and J usage is TRBJ2-7; TRBD1 aligns across 8 bases. The J segment lost 5 bases and the V segment lost 5 bases, leaving 5 bases of the junction unmatched. The V gene's germline CDR1 is MNHEY and CDR2 SMNVEV (reference sequence). This CDR3 is 13 amino acids long. CDR3 protein: CASSLTGVHEQYF. The CDR3 coding sequence is TGTGCCAGCAGTCTGACAGGGGTGCACGAGCAGTACTTC.